Below are 22 T cell receptor beta chains sequenced from a single sample in a study of shared clonotypes between healthy human individuals. The data were produced by immunoSEQ multiplex PCR, yet TCRdb's version contains in-frame clones alone and is incomplete. The sample yields millions of clones, 80% to 95% seen once. Sample: naive CD4+ T cells from PBMCs. The sample's subset: CD45RA+ positively selected. The receptors derive from a man between 18 and 29 years old in good health. Some clones in this sample may be carry-over from other donors' samples.

The CDR3 protein is CASSKGGAHSDTQYF. The CDR3 nucleotides read TGTGCCAGCAGCAAAGGAGGGGCGCATTCAGATACGCAGTATTTT. J is TRBJ2-3 and V is TRBV7-9, with TRBD2 as a possible D gene (6 bases). The ends were cut back, 5 bases at V and 4 bases at J, with 16 bases in the middle. The CDR3 is 15 residues long. Germline-derived CDR1 and CDR2 are SEHNR and FQNEAQ (reference sequence).

Concerning this clone: This same CDR3 is encoded by further DNA sequences in the sample. This rearrangement joins TRBV7-9 to TRBJ2-7; D is perhaps TRBD1 (5 bases). The germline V gene has CDR1 SEHNR and CDR2 FQNEAQ (reference sequence). This CDR3 region has 13 residues. V lost 4 bases, J lost 2 bases, and 9 bases lay in between. The DNA of the CDR3 is TGTGCCAGCAGCTCCCAGGGCCCCTACGAGCAGTACTTC. Translating gives CASSSQGPYEQYF. The variable domain in full, with the rest retrieved from reference TRBV7-9 and TRBJ2-7, is DTGVSQNPRHKITKRGQNVTFRCDPISEHNRLYWYRQTLGQGPEFLTYFQNEAQLEKSRLLSDRFSAERPKGSFSTLEIQRTEQGDSAMYLCASSSQGPYEQYFGPGTRLTVT.

The V gene is TRBV29-1, the J gene TRBJ2-7, with 14 positions matching TRBD2. V trimming: 5 bases; J trimming: 6 bases; junction bases outside the gene matches: 6. Germline-derived CDR1 and CDR2 are SQVTM and ANQGSEA. This CDR3 comprises 14 residues. In DNA form, the CDR3 reads TGCAGCGTTCGGGGACTAGCGGGAGTCAGCGAGCAGTACTTC. This translates into CSVRGLAGVSEQYF.

The rearrangement joins TRBV6-5 to TRBJ2-7; TRBD2 matches 12 bases. The CDR3 is 14 amino acids. The V segment lost 6 bases and the J segment 5 bases; nucleotides outside the gene matches: 5. CDR1 MNHEY and CDR2 SVGAGI come from the germline V gene. CDR3 sequence reads: CASRLAGGPNEQYF. CDR3 nucleotide sequence: TGTGCCAGCAGGCTAGCGGGAGGGCCCAACGAGCAGTACTTC.

The chain recombines TRBV2 with TRBJ1-4, with no clear D. The CDR3 is made up of 13 amino acids. The V and J ends lost 8 bases and 2 bases respectively, with 9 bases between them. The germline CDR1 and CDR2 sequences are SNHLY and FYNNEI. The CDR3 is CASFWRTNEKLFF. CDR3 in DNA: TGTGCCAGCTTCTGGAGGACTAATGAAAAACTGTTTTTT.

This chain uses TRBV5-4 with TRBJ1-2; D remains ambiguous. Germline CDR1 is SGHNT and CDR2 is YYREEE (reference sequence). The ends were cut back, 5 bases at V and 0 bases at J, with 8 bases in the middle. CDR3 length equals 13 residues. The CDR3, as DNA: TGTGCCAGCAGTTCGACTCCTAACTATGGCTACACCTTC. It specifies CASSSTPNYGYTF.

The chain is built from TRBV7-8 and TRBJ2-7, with 9 positions matching TRBD2. The J segment lost 2 bases and the V segment lost 2 bases, leaving 7 bases of the junction unmatched. The CDR3 has 16 residues. Germline V gene data show CDR1 as SGHVS and CDR2 as FQNEAQ. The CDR3 loop is CASSLIFSGGTYEQYF. The CDR3 DNA sequence: TGTGCCAGCAGCTTAATCTTTAGCGGGGGAACCTACGAGCAGTACTTC.

The CDR3: CASSLLPGGSKNIQYF. The CDR3, as DNA: TGCGCCAGCAGCTTGCTTCCTGGGGGCTCCAAAAACATTCAGTACTTC. The chain recombines TRBV5-1 with TRBJ2-4, with D tentatively TRBD1 (6 bases). Germline CDR1 and CDR2: SGHRS and YFSETQ. CDR3 length: 16 amino acids. V was trimmed by 1 base and J by 2 bases, leaving 13 bases between them.

The rearrangement joins TRBV29-1 to TRBJ2-3, with TRBD2 identical over 11 bases. The germline V gene has CDR1 SQVTM and CDR2 ANQGSEA. Germline trimming cut 6 bases from V and 10 bases from J; bases unmatched to any gene: 12. The length of the CDR3 is 14 residues. This chain's CDR3 is CSVVRLAGPVAQYF. The CDR3 region has the DNA TGCAGCGTCGTCAGACTAGCGGGACCCGTAGCGCAGTATTTT.

Note on this clone: Distinct nucleotide sequences in the sample also encode this CDR3. The V and J genes are TRBV6-6 and TRBJ1-5, with 8 bases lining up with TRBD1. Trimming at V came to 7 bases and at J to 2 bases, leaving 4 bases not matched to a gene. This CDR3 has 14 residues. Germline V gene sequence: CDR1 MNHNY, CDR2 SVGAGI (reference sequence). This CDR3 reads CASTLGQGNQPQHF. CDR3 in DNA: TGTGCCAGCACCTTGGGACAGGGCAATCAGCCCCAGCATTTT.

The rearrangement links TRBV4-1 to TRBJ2-3; D is unresolved. Trimming left V 4 bases short and J 8 bases short, with 13 bases between. CDR1 is MGHRA, CDR2 YSYEKL, per germline. The CDR3 is made up of 13 amino acids. CDR3 in amino acids: CASSLVEYGTQYF. The CDR3 nucleotides read TGCGCCAGCAGCCTTGTCGAGTATGGTACGCAGTATTTT.

The chain links TRBV9 to TRBJ2-3, with no clear D. The CDR3 loop spans 15 amino acids. CDR1 is SGDLS and CDR2 is YYNGEE in the germline V gene. V was clipped by 0 bases and J by 3 bases, with 11 bases between them. The CDR3 DNA reads as TGTGCCAGCAGCGTAGGTCGGTGGGTAACAGATACGCAGTATTTT. The encoded protein is CASSVGRWVTDTQYF. The complete variable domain, with remaining parts taken from reference TRBV9 and TRBJ2-3, reads DSGVTQTPKHLITATGQRVTLRCSPRSGDLSVYWYQQSLDQGLQFLIQYYNGEERAKGNILERFSAQQFPDLHSELNLSSLELGDSALYFCASSVGRWVTDTQYFGPGTRLTVL.

The rearrangement links TRBV5-1 to TRBJ2-7; D may match TRBD1 or TRBD2 (6 bases each). The germline CDR1 and CDR2 sequences are SGHRS and YFSETQ. This CDR3 has 16 amino acids. V gave up 3 bases and J gave up 7 bases, with 23 bases separating them. CDR3 in DNA: TGCGCCAGCAGCTCCCTGCCGGGGGCCGGATTTGGAGAGCAGTACTTC. Residues: CASSSLPGAGFGEQYF.

This clone was seen a single time. V usage is TRBV2 and J usage is TRBJ1-5; D uncertain. CDR1 is SNHLY and CDR2 is FYNNEI in the germline V gene. The CDR3 length is 15 residues. V dropped 4 bases and J dropped 2 bases, with 12 bases sitting between them. The CDR3 sequence: CASSAGREGNQPQHF. The CDR3 DNA sequence: TGTGCCAGCAGTGCTGGAAGGGAGGGCAATCAGCCCCAGCATTTT.

This clone was observed a single time. The CDR3 loop reads CASSRDGNYGYTF. As DNA, the CDR3 is TGTGCCAGTAGTAGGGACGGGAACTATGGCTACACCTTC. V usage is TRBV19 and J usage is TRBJ1-2; TRBD1 is a possible D gene (5 bases). The CDR3 sequence is 13 residues long. V lost 4 bases, J lost 2 bases, and 8 bases lay in between. Germline values: CDR1 LNHDA, CDR2 SQIVND (reference sequence).

This clone was detected once. The chain carries TRBV19 and TRBJ1-2; D is perhaps TRBD1 (6 bases). Germline loops: CDR1 LNHDA, CDR2 SQIVND (reference sequence). Trimming took off 7 bases at V and 1 base at J, with 16 bases between the two ends. This CDR3 comprises 15 residues. For the CDR3, the DNA is TGTGCCAGTATTCACACCAGGGGCGTTAACTATGGCTACACCTTC. It codes for CASIHTRGVNYGYTF.

Regarding this clone: This CDR3 is also generated by other DNA sequences in the sample. The rearrangement uses TRBV5-1 and TRBJ2-3, with a weak D call TRBD2 (6 bases). This CDR3 is 13 amino acids long. Trimming pared 2 bases from V and 6 bases from J, leaving 10 bases between. Per germline, CDR1 SGHRS and CDR2 YFSETQ. In nucleotides, the CDR3 is TGCGCCAGCAGCTTCGGGAGCGCGGATACGCAGTATTTT. It specifies CASSFGSADTQYF.

CDR3 in amino acids: CASSFGSGGGTEAFF. The CDR3 DNA sequence: TGCGCCAGCAGCTTTGGCTCAGGGGGCGGAACTGAAGCTTTCTTT. This sequence joins TRBV5-1 and TRBJ1-1; 8 bases fit TRBD1. The junction had 8 bases not matched to a gene; V was cut back by 2 bases and J by 5 bases. Germline-derived CDR1 and CDR2 are SGHRS and YFSETQ. This CDR3 region has 15 residues.

The chain joins TRBV6-5 to TRBJ1-1; D remains unclear. The germline V and J ends were trimmed by 5 bases and 5 bases, with 9 bases remaining between them. This CDR3 has 12 amino acids. Germline CDR1 is MNHEY and CDR2 is SVGAGI. CDR3 sequence (DNA): TGTGCCAGCAGTGAACTCGGAACTGAAGCTTTCTTT. Its protein is CASSELGTEAFF.

This chain joins TRBV18 and TRBJ1-4, with D unresolved. CDR3 length: 11 amino acids. Germline CDR1 and CDR2: KGHSH and LQKENI. V gave up 6 bases and J gave up 8 bases, with 7 bases separating them. CDR3: CASSREEKLFF. DNA of the CDR3: TGTGCCAGCTCTCGGGAGGAAAAACTGTTTTTT.

The CDR3 sequence is CASSPSKGLGTEAFF. The CDR3 DNA follows: TGTGCCAGCTCACCAAGTAAGGGGCTGGGGACTGAAGCTTTCTTT. V gene TRBV18 combines with J gene TRBJ1-1; D is perhaps TRBD1 (5 bases). Trimming cost V 2 bases and J 5 bases, with 15 bases left between them. This CDR3 contains 15 residues. From germline, CDR1 is KGHSH and CDR2 LQKENI.

This clone was counted once. The chain recombines TRBV5-1 with TRBJ1-1; no definite D call. Germline V lookup: CDR1 SGHRS, CDR2 YFSETQ. CDR3 size: 13 residues. V gave up 1 base and J gave up 3 bases, with 7 bases separating them. The CDR3 DNA reads TGCGCCAGCAGCTTGACTGTGGACACTGAAGCTTTCTTT. This translates into CASSLTVDTEAFF.